This T cell receptor (beta chain) emerged from a study of T cells in localized non-small cell lung cancer. Whole-study results and caveats: T cell clonality was highest in uninvolved adjacent lung, above tumor.

This clone was detected only once. The antigen remains undetermined. Sequenced by immunoSEQ multiplex PCR; TCRdb stores in-frame clones only, minus some. The data show approximately 41,000 clones, roughly nine tenths seen once. CDR3 length equals 14 residues. The germline CDR1 and CDR2 sequences are SNHLY and FYNNEI. Losses at the gene ends were 4 bases for V and 3 bases for J; bases not matched to a gene: 4. The sequences come from peripheral blood, collected before any cancer treatment. This TCR derives from a woman aged 18-55 years with stage III lung adenocarcinoma. V usage is TRBV2 and J usage is TRBJ2-7; 9 bases match TRBD1. The CDR3 DNA sequence: TGTGCCAGCAGTGGCGGGACAGGGTTCTACGAGCAGTACTTC. Its translation is CASSGGTGFYEQYF.